The 25 T cell receptor beta chains listed next were all sequenced from one sample in a study of vaccination and CD4 T cells after COVID-19. Oncomine TCR Beta short-read sequencing was applied to DNA from cultured CD4+ T cells. TCRdb itself ran the PCR reads through MiXCR, one entry per CDR3 protein. This sample carries 15,000 or so distinct CDR3 sequences, approximately 57% of them seen once, and the ten largest clones take around 13%. Documented treatment: approximately 9-day PBMC culture with coronavirus spike peptide pools or control peptides (ViraFEST assay). Antigen specificity for these receptors is unknown. The sequencing sample was made of CD4+ T cells from blood, cultured in vitro. The receptors come from a human donor who had recovered from COVID-19.

For the CDR3, the DNA is TGTGCCAGCAGTGCGTTACTAGCGGGGGCCTACAATGAGCAGTTCTTC. Its protein product is CASSALLAGAYNEQFF. The chain uses TRBV28 and TRBJ2-1; 11 positions match TRBD2. Germline V gene sequence: CDR1 MDHEN, CDR2 SYDVKM. V shed 5 bases and J 2 bases; nucleotides not matched to a gene: 5. The CDR3 is 16 amino acids.

The V and J genes are TRBV20-1 and TRBJ1-2, with a weak D call TRBD1 (5 bases). CDR1 DFQATT and CDR2 SNEGSKA come from the germline V gene (reference sequence). Trimming took off 4 bases at V and 5 bases at J, with 11 bases between the two ends. The CDR3 consists of 12 residues. Here the CDR3 reads CSAMSREYGYTF. CDR3 coding DNA: TGCAGTGCTATGTCCAGGGAGTATGGCTACACCTTC.

This clonotype is labeled medium-sized. The chain recombines TRBV5-4 with TRBJ2-5; 11 bases match TRBD2. The junction had 7 bases not matched to a gene; V was cut back by 2 bases and J by 4 bases. In germline, CDR1 is SGHNT, CDR2 YYREEE (reference sequence). The CDR3 sequence is 16 residues long. The CDR3 here is CASSFISGGEGETQYF. Written as DNA, the CDR3 is TGTGCCAGCAGCTTCATTAGCGGGGGGGAGGGAGAGACCCAGTACTTC.

The rearrangement joins TRBV6-5 to TRBJ1-1, with D unclear. The germline V gene has CDR1 MNHEY and CDR2 SVGAGI. V dropped 2 bases and J dropped 0 bases, with 10 bases sitting between them. There are 15 residues in the CDR3. The CDR3 region is CASSYQTGLNTEAFF. Here the CDR3 DNA reads TGTGCCAGCAGTTACCAGACGGGCCTGAACACTGAAGCTTTCTTT.

J is TRBJ2-1 and V is TRBV20-1, with D perhaps TRBD2 (6 bases). This CDR3 contains 14 residues. V shed 6 bases and J shed 6 bases, with 18 bases lying between them. Germline CDR1 reads DFQATT; CDR2 reads SNEGSKA (reference sequence). CDR3 amino acids: CSAALGGGLNEQFF. In DNA, the CDR3 is TGCAGTGCCGCACTGGGGGGAGGCCTCAATGAGCAGTTCTTC.

The chain recombines TRBV28 with TRBJ1-2; no clear D gene. Germline CDR1 MDHEN, CDR2 SYDVKM. V lost 2 bases to trimming and J lost 4 bases, with 17 bases between them. The CDR3 length is 16 residues. The CDR3 sequence is CASSLERTKSFYGYTF. The CDR3 DNA follows: TGTGCCAGCAGTTTAGAGCGGACTAAATCCTTCTATGGCTACACCTTC.

J is TRBJ2-1 and V is TRBV20-1, with 7 positions matching TRBD2. The germline V gene has CDR1 DFQATT and CDR2 SNEGSKA (reference sequence). V lost 1 base and J lost 3; bases outside the gene matches: 6. The CDR3 has 15 amino acids. CDR3 sequence: CSARVPGGGYNEQFF. CDR3 DNA: TGCAGTGCTAGAGTCCCGGGAGGTGGCTACAATGAGCAGTTCTTC.

This clonotype was recorded a few times. The genes are TRBV7-9 and TRBJ1-1; TRBD1 might be the D (5 bases). Per the germline V gene, CDR1 is SEHNR and CDR2 is FQNEAQ (reference sequence). Trimming removed 6 bases from V and 5 bases from J, with 10 bases in between. The CDR3 runs to 12 residues. The chain's CDR3 is CASSPGYTEAFF. The CDR3 coding sequence is TGTGCCAGCAGTCCAGGGTATACTGAAGCTTTCTTT.

The chain is built from TRBV28 and TRBJ1-1; D call uncertain. Trimming took off 7 bases at V and 5 bases at J, with 5 bases between the two ends. The CDR3 spans 10 residues. Per the germline V gene, CDR1 is MDHEN and CDR2 is SYDVKM. The CDR3 DNA reads as TGTGCCAGCATCCTTACTGAAGCTTTCTTT. Translation gives CASILTEAFF.

This chain links TRBV28 with TRBJ1-6, with D unresolved. CDR3 length equals 15 residues. V was pared by 3 bases and J by 0 bases, with 6 bases between. In germline, CDR1 is MDHEN, CDR2 SYDVKM. The CDR3 coding sequence is TGTGCCAGCAGTTTTACCAGCTCCTATAATTCACCCCTCCACTTT. It codes for CASSFTSSYNSPLHF.

This clonotype has a single count. The genes are TRBV7-9 and TRBJ1-4; D possibly corresponds to TRBD1 (5 bases). Germline CDR1 reads SEHNR; CDR2 reads FQNEAQ (reference sequence). Trimming took off 4 bases at V and 4 bases at J, with 16 bases between the two ends. There are 16 residues in the CDR3. The CDR3 here is CASSSHEGRGNEKLFF. DNA for the CDR3: TGTGCCAGCAGCTCTCATGAGGGAAGGGGTAATGAAAAACTGTTTTTT.

The V gene is TRBV11-2, the J gene TRBJ2-1; maybe TRBD2 (6 bases). Germline CDR1 SGHAT, CDR2 FQNNGV. Trimming left V 2 bases short and J 1 base short, with 12 bases between. This CDR3 contains 16 residues. The CDR3: CASSLPGLTSYNEQFF. CDR3 nucleotide sequence: TGTGCCAGCAGCTTACCGGGACTCACTTCCTACAATGAGCAGTTCTTC.

This clonotype was detected a few times. This chain joins TRBV7-3 and TRBJ2-3, with D hard to call. CDR1 and CDR2 from the germline V gene are SGHTA and FQGTGA. The ends were cut back, 4 bases at V and 8 bases at J, with 13 bases in the middle. There are 13 residues in the CDR3. The CDR3 DNA sequence: TGTGCCAGCAGCTCCCTAAGCGTTGGTACGCAGTATTTT. Translating it yields CASSSLSVGTQYF.

V is TRBV7-8 and J is TRBJ2-2; 8 bases are a match to TRBD1. With 5 bases clipped from V and 6 bases from J, the junction kept 2 bases outside the gene matches. This CDR3 has 13 residues. Germline V gene lookup returns CDR1 SGHVS and CDR2 FQNEAQ. In DNA, the CDR3 is TGTGCCAGCAGCCTACAGGGGGCCGGGGAGCTGTTTTTT. Translation: CASSLQGAGELFF. Based on the CDR3 plus reference TRBV7-8 and TRBJ2-2, the full variable domain is GAGVSQSPRYKVAKRGQDVALRCDPISGHVSLFWYQQALGQGPEFLTYFQNEAQLDKSGLPSDRFFAERPEGSVSTLKIQRTQQEDSAVYLCASSLQGAGELFFGEGSRLTVL.

The chain has TRBV18 and TRBJ1-5; no reliable D call. The germline V and J ends were trimmed by 6 bases and 3 bases, with 18 bases remaining between them. The CDR3 extends over 16 amino acids. Germline V lookup: CDR1 KGHSH, CDR2 LQKENI. The CDR3 DNA reads as TGTGCCAGCTCCCTTACTAATCACGCGAACAATCAGCCCCAGCATTTT. Its translation is CASSLTNHANNQPQHF.

V and J are TRBV5-1 and TRBJ2-1; D unclear. The germline V and J ends were trimmed by 4 bases and 9 bases, with 14 bases remaining between them. Germline lookup yields CDR1 SGHRS and CDR2 YFSETQ. CDR3 length: 13 residues. CDR3 in amino acids: CASSTPGLSEQFF. The CDR3 DNA sequence: TGCGCCAGCAGCACCCCTGGGCTTAGTGAGCAGTTCTTC.

The genes are TRBV7-9 and TRBJ2-5; D is ambiguous. Trimming pared 5 bases from V and 0 bases from J, leaving 22 bases between. This CDR3 contains 18 residues. CDR1 SEHNR and CDR2 FQNEAQ come from the germline V gene (reference sequence). CDR3: CASSTPTLVGLYQETQYF. The CDR3 DNA reads TGTGCCAGCAGCACCCCTACACTGGTCGGCCTGTACCAAGAGACCCAGTACTTC.

V is TRBV20-1 and J is TRBJ1-2, with 7 bases that match TRBD1. Germline V gene data show CDR1 as DFQATT and CDR2 as SNEGSKA (reference sequence). With V trimmed by 5 bases and J by 6 bases, 12 bases remained unmatched. The CDR3 totals 14 residues. The CDR3 sequence: CSASLQDRSNGYTF. In DNA form, the CDR3 reads TGCAGTGCTTCACTCCAGGACAGGTCGAATGGCTACACCTTC.

CDR3 nucleotide sequence: TGTGCCAGCAGCGCTGGGGTGAACACTGAAGCTTTCTTT. This translates into CASSAGVNTEAFF. The chain carries TRBV9 and TRBJ1-1; D call uncertain. CDR1 and CDR2 (germline): SGDLS, YYNGEE. The CDR3 sequence is 13 residues long. V lost 3 bases, J lost 0 bases, and 6 bases lay in between.

This chain links TRBV20-1 with TRBJ1-2; 7 nucleotides agree with TRBD1. CDR3 size: 13 residues. Germline trimming cut 6 bases from V and 4 bases from J; bases unmatched to any gene: 8. The germline CDR1 and CDR2 sequences are DFQATT and SNEGSKA (reference sequence). The CDR3 DNA follows: TGCAGTGCACGGACAGGCTCAATCTATGGCTACACCTTC. Translation: CSARTGSIYGYTF.

V gene TRBV30 combines with J gene TRBJ1-5, with D unclear. V gave up 4 bases and J gave up 9 bases, with 22 bases separating them. Germline V gives CDR1 GTSNPN, CDR2 SVGIG (reference sequence). This CDR3 is 15 amino acids long. The CDR3 coding sequence is TGTGCCTGGACCCAGGCGGACCGCCGCCGAGGGCCCCAGCATTTT. This codes for CAWTQADRRRGPQHF.

The chain couples TRBV6-5 to TRBJ1-1; D uncertain. Trimming shortened V by 0 bases and J by 11 bases, and 10 bases separated the two germline ends. CDR1 and CDR2 from the germline V gene are MNHEY and SVGAGI. This CDR3 comprises 12 residues. CDR3 in amino acids: CASSYSRERAFF. As DNA, the CDR3 is TGTGCCAGCAGTTACTCGCGGGAACGTGCTTTCTTT.

By share of the sample, this clonotype is medium-sized. Here the CDR3 reads CASSQWGRARLGGYTF. The CDR3 region has the DNA TGTGCCAGCAGCCAATGGGGGAGAGCTAGGCTGGGGGGCTACACCTTC. The chain recombines TRBV7-9 with TRBJ1-2; possibly TRBD1 for D (5 bases). CDR3 length: 16 amino acids. The germline CDR1 and CDR2 sequences are SEHNR and FQNEAQ (reference sequence). The V gene lost 5 bases and the J gene lost 8 bases, with 24 bases spanning the gap.

The CDR3 DNA reads TGTGCCAGCAGCCCCCGTCGTGAGGGAGCCTACGAGCAGTACTTC. It codes for CASSPRREGAYEQYF. This rearrangement joins TRBV11-3 to TRBJ2-7; weak D call: TRBD2 (5 bases). CDR1 is SGHNT and CDR2 is YENEEA in the germline V gene. The CDR3 contains 15 residues. The ends were cut back, 5 bases at V and 2 bases at J, with 16 bases in the middle. Variable domain in full (rest from reference TRBV11-3 and TRBJ2-7): EAGVVQSPRYKIIEKKQPVAFWCNPISGHNTLYWYLQNLGQGPELLIRYENEEAVDDSQLPKDRFSAERLKGVDSTLKIQPAELGDSAVYLCASSPRREGAYEQYFGPGTRLTVT.

This chain connects TRBV6-1 to TRBJ2-1; D is tentatively TRBD1 or TRBD2 (5 bases each). Germline CDR1 reads MNHNS; CDR2 reads SASEGT. The ends were cut back, 9 bases at V and 6 bases at J, with 18 bases in the middle. The CDR3 covers 14 residues. The CDR3 nucleotides read TGTGCCAGTTCGCCCTCGGGACGGGCCAATGAGCAGTTCTTC. As protein: CASSPSGRANEQFF.